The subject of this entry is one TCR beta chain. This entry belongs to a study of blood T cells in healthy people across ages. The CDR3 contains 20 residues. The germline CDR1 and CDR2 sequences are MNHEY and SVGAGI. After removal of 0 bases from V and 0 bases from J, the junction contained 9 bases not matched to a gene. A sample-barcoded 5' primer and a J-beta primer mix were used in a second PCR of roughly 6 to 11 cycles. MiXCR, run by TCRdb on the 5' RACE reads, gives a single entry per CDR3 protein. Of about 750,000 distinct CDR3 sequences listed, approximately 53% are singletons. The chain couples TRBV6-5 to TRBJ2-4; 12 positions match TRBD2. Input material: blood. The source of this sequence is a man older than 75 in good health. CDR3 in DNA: TGTGCCAGCAGTTACTCAATCCTAGCGGGAGGGCTGGGAGCCAAAAACATTCAGTACTTC. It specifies CASSYSILAGGLGAKNIQYF.